These 23 T cell receptor beta chains were all obtained from the same sample, sequenced in a study of CD8 T cells in Susac syndrome. Random hexamers were used to reverse transcribe about 0.45 to 1 ug of RNA. TCRdb processed the immunoSEQ multiplex PCR reads anew with MiXCR; each CDR3 protein has one entry. This table has about 300,000 distinct CDR3 sequences, about 91% appearing once. Sequencing input: CD8+ T cells from PBMCs. These TCRs come from a human donor with multiple sclerosis.

This clonotype occurred a few times. The chain recombines TRBV6-1 with TRBJ2-7, with D uncertain. V lost 8 bases to trimming and J lost 0 bases, with 8 bases between them. This CDR3 has 12 amino acids. Germline lookup yields CDR1 MNHNS and CDR2 SASEGT. In DNA, the CDR3 is TGTGCCAGCGAGAGAAGCTCCTACGAGCAGTACTTC. As protein: CASERSSYEQYF.

The J gene is TRBJ2-2, the V gene TRBV28; a possible D gene is TRBD2 (6 bases). CDR3 length: 15 residues. CDR1 is MDHEN and CDR2 is SYDVKM in the germline V gene. Trimming took 6 bases from V and 0 from J, leaving 11 bases between them. The CDR3 is CASREAGSNTGELFF. As DNA, the CDR3 is TGTGCCAGCAGAGAAGCGGGCTCGAACACCGGGGAGCTGTTTTTT. The whole variable domain, remainder taken from reference TRBV28 and TRBJ2-2, is DVKVTQSSRYLVKRTGEKVFLECVQDMDHENMFWYRQDPGLGLRLIYFSYDVKMKEKGDIPEGYSVSREKKERFSLILESASTNQTSMYLCASREAGSNTGELFFGEGSRLTVL.

This clonotype was detected only once. The chain uses TRBV4-3 and TRBJ2-7; TRBD2 matches at 7 bases. V gave up 0 bases and J gave up 3 bases; unmatched junction bases: 8. Germline lookup yields CDR1 LGHNA and CDR2 YSLEER. The CDR3 spans 16 residues. CDR3 nucleotides: TGCGCCAGCAGCCAAGAACAGCGGGATGGCGACTACGAGCAGTACTTC. It is translated as CASSQEQRDGDYEQYF.

J is TRBJ2-1 and V is TRBV12-3 or TRBV12-4; 12 bases match TRBD2. J lost 14 bases, V lost 7 bases, and 12 bases had no gene match. This CDR3 comprises 14 residues. The CDR3 nucleotides read TGTGCCAGCACTCTAGGGCTAGCGGGGGGGCCTGAGTTCTTC. This encodes CASTLGLAGGPEFF.

The chain carries TRBV6-5 and TRBJ2-7, with 10 bases lining up with TRBD1. With V trimmed by 5 bases and J by 4 bases, 8 bases remained unmatched. The CDR3 extends over 15 amino acids. Germline V lookup: CDR1 MNHEY, CDR2 SVGAGI. CDR3 nucleotide sequence: TGTGCCAGCAGTGCTCCGGGACAGGGGTATTACGAGCAGTACTTC. It translates to CASSAPGQGYYEQYF.

This sequence joins TRBV29-1 and TRBJ2-2; 8 bases map to TRBD1. CDR1 and CDR2 (germline): SQVTM, ANQGSEA. The CDR3 extends over 13 amino acids. Losses at the gene ends were 7 bases for V and 1 base for J; bases not matched to a gene: 2. The CDR3 region has the DNA TGCAGCGGGGGACAGGAGAACACCGGGGAGCTGTTTTTT. Its translation: CSGGQENTGELFF.

The genes are TRBV5-8 and TRBJ2-7; D is possibly TRBD1 (6 bases). The CDR3 contains 14 residues. Trimming removed 0 bases from V and 3 bases from J, with 10 bases in between. Germline V gene data show CDR1 as SGHTS and CDR2 as YDEGEE. The CDR3 DNA follows: TGTGCCAGCAGCTTGGGGACAGCTCACTACGAGCAGTACTTC. Protein: CASSLGTAHYEQYF.

This chain connects TRBV5-6 to TRBJ2-7; TRBD1 agrees at 7 bases. CDR1 is SGHDT, CDR2 YYEEEE, per germline. V was clipped by 0 bases and J by 7 bases; unmatched bases: 13. The CDR3 loop spans 16 amino acids. The DNA for the CDR3 is TGTGCCAGCAGCTTGGCCCGGACAGGCCTAAGGGAGGAGCAGTACTTC. It codes for CASSLARTGLREEQYF.

This clonotype appeared once. The gene calls are TRBV7-9 and TRBJ2-5; 7 bases map to TRBD1. The CDR3 consists of 14 residues. Germline-derived CDR1 and CDR2 are SEHNR and FQNEAQ (reference sequence). V trimming: 1 base; J trimming: 5 bases; junction bases outside the gene matches: 4. As DNA, the CDR3 is TGTGCCAGCAGCTTAGAGACAGGGCGGGAGACCCAGTACTTC. It encodes CASSLETGRETQYF. The complete variable domain, with remaining parts taken from reference TRBV7-9 and TRBJ2-5, reads DTGVSQNPRHKITKRGQNVTFRCDPISEHNRLYWYRQTLGQGPEFLTYFQNEAQLEKSRLLSDRFSAERPKGSFSTLEIQRTEQGDSAMYLCASSLETGRETQYFGPGTRLLVL.

This chain links TRBV19 with TRBJ1-1; no clear D. Germline V gives CDR1 LNHDA, CDR2 SQIVND (reference sequence). Trimming shortened V by 8 bases and J by 6 bases, and 7 bases separated the two germline ends. The CDR3 sequence is 10 residues long. CDR3 region: CASAGAEAFF. CDR3 in DNA: TGTGCCAGTGCAGGCGCTGAAGCTTTCTTT.

This chain connects TRBV25-1 to TRBJ2-4; D may correspond to TRBD1 or TRBD2 (5 bases each). The CDR3 sequence is 15 residues long. Per the germline V gene, CDR1 is MGHDK and CDR2 is SYGVNS. V gave up 4 bases and J gave up 6 bases, with 16 bases separating them. The CDR3 nucleotides read TGTGCCAGCAGTGGCGTGGGGGATCGGGGAAACATTCAGTACTTC. It translates to CASSGVGDRGNIQYF.

The J gene is TRBJ2-1, the V gene TRBV4-3, with 7 bases that match TRBD2. The CDR3 is made up of 14 amino acids. The ends lost 5 bases at V and 8 bases at J; junction bases unmatched: 9. CDR1 and CDR2 from the germline V gene are LGHNA and YSLEER. This CDR3 is CASSYGATSYEQFF. CDR3 coding DNA: TGCGCCAGCAGCTATGGGGCGACTAGCTATGAGCAGTTCTTC.

This clonotype was seen just once. The chain links TRBV6-2 or TRBV6-3 to TRBJ2-5; unclear D gene. The germline V and J ends were trimmed by 5 bases and 4 bases, with 11 bases remaining between them. The length of the CDR3 is 13 residues. Germline V lookup: CDR1 MNHEY, CDR2 SVGEGT. CDR3 in DNA: TGTGCCAGCAGTCCCGGCGAATTAGAGACCCAGTACTTC. Protein: CASSPGELETQYF.

The chain is built from TRBV7-8 and TRBJ2-3; a weak D match, TRBD1 (6 bases). Trimming removed 3 bases from V and 4 bases from J, with 14 bases in between. From germline, CDR1 is SGHVS and CDR2 FQNEAQ. The CDR3 totals 15 residues. CDR3 DNA sequence: TGTGCCAGCAGCTTTAGGCAGGGGCTGGCAGATACGCAGTATTTT. This gives the protein CASSFRQGLADTQYF. Looking up the rest from reference TRBV7-8 and TRBJ2-3 gives the full variable domain: GAGVSQSPRYKVAKRGQDVALRCDPISGHVSLFWYQQALGQGPEFLTYFQNEAQLDKSGLPSDRFFAERPEGSVSTLKIQRTQQEDSAVYLCASSFRQGLADTQYFGPGTRLTVL.

CDR3 sequence (DNA): TGTGCCAGCAGTCTTGTACGGGGCGAAGAGACCCAGTACTTC. Amino acid sequence: CASSLVRGEETQYF. The chain has TRBV28 and TRBJ2-5; D might be TRBD1 or TRBD2, each matching 5 bases. The CDR3 is 14 residues long. From germline, CDR1 is MDHEN and CDR2 SYDVKM. The V and J ends lost 5 bases and 3 bases respectively, with 13 bases between them.

This chain links TRBV7-6 with TRBJ1-2; the match to TRBD1 covers 7 bases. This CDR3 contains 13 residues. Germline assignment: CDR1 SGHVS and CDR2 FNYEAQ. The trim removed 8 bases at V and 6 bases at J, leaving 9 bases unmatched. CDR3 DNA: TGTGCCAGCGGCCCTCTTACAGGGGATGGCTACACCTTC. Its translation is CASGPLTGDGYTF. Drawing the rest from reference TRBV7-6 and TRBJ1-2, the complete variable domain is GAGVSQSPRYKVTKRGQDVALRCDPISGHVSLYWYRQALGQGPEFLTYFNYEAQQDKSGLPNDRFSAERPEGSISTLTIQRTEQRDSAMYRCASGPLTGDGYTFGSGTRLTVV.

This chain links TRBV7-9 with TRBJ2-1; 7 nucleotides match TRBD2. The CDR3 sequence is 17 residues long. Looked up from germline, CDR1 is SEHNR and CDR2 is FQNEAQ (reference sequence). Losses at the gene ends were 6 bases for V and 4 bases for J; bases not matched to a gene: 15. CDR3 loop: CASRASGAGEAYNEQFF. The CDR3 DNA follows: TGTGCCAGCAGAGCCTCCGGGGCGGGAGAAGCATACAATGAGCAGTTCTTC.

This clonotype was found once. V usage is TRBV7-2 and J usage is TRBJ2-2; D possibly corresponds to TRBD1 (5 bases). Germline CDR1 reads SGHTA; CDR2 reads FQGNSA. The CDR3 runs to 15 residues. V was clipped by 2 bases and J by 5 bases, with 12 bases between them. The CDR3 DNA follows: TGTGCCAGCAGCTTACGGCAGGGTATTACCGGGGAGCTGTTTTTT. It translates to CASSLRQGITGELFF.

The rearrangement uses TRBV7-9 and TRBJ2-1, with D perhaps assigned TRBD1 or TRBD2 (5 bases each). Germline CDR1 is SEHNR and CDR2 is FQNEAQ (reference sequence). The CDR3 sequence is 12 residues long. The V end lost 5 bases, the J end lost 8 bases, and 10 bases lay between the germline ends. The CDR3 protein is CASSGLGDEQFF. DNA for the CDR3: TGTGCCAGCAGCGGATTGGGGGATGAGCAGTTCTTC.

The V gene is TRBV14, the J gene TRBJ1-1, with D possibly TRBD1 on 5 matching bases. This CDR3 is built from 14 residues. Trimming left V 4 bases short and J 3 bases short, with 12 bases between. Germline CDR1 and CDR2: SGHDN and FVKESK. The DNA of the CDR3 is TGTGCCAGCAGCCTCGGGACGGCTTACACTGAAGCTTTCTTT. Its translation: CASSLGTAYTEAFF.

The chain links TRBV20-1 to TRBJ1-1; D not certain. Trimming pared 3 bases from V and 4 bases from J, leaving 21 bases between. Germline assignment: CDR1 DFQATT and CDR2 SNEGSKA (reference sequence). This CDR3 has 16 residues. CDR3 sequence: CSARWPTLQSATEAFF. The DNA for the CDR3 is TGCAGTGCTAGGTGGCCCACACTCCAATCGGCCACTGAAGCTTTCTTT.

J is TRBJ2-3 and V is TRBV27; D not certain. CDR3 length: 14 residues. Germline V gives CDR1 MNHEY, CDR2 SMNVEV (reference sequence). V lost 5 bases to trimming and J lost 4 bases, with 13 bases between them. The CDR3 here is CASSPQLAADTQYF. CDR3 DNA: TGTGCCAGCAGTCCCCAATTAGCCGCAGATACGCAGTATTTT.

This chain joins TRBV28 and TRBJ1-2; 8 nucleotides align to TRBD1. The V gene end was trimmed by 4 bases and the J gene end by 2 bases; junction bases not matched to a gene: 6. CDR1 is MDHEN, CDR2 SYDVKM, per germline. The CDR3 contains 15 residues. The CDR3 here is CASSSAGGGNYGYTF. The CDR3 region has the DNA TGTGCCAGCAGTTCCGCAGGGGGCGGGAACTATGGCTACACCTTC.